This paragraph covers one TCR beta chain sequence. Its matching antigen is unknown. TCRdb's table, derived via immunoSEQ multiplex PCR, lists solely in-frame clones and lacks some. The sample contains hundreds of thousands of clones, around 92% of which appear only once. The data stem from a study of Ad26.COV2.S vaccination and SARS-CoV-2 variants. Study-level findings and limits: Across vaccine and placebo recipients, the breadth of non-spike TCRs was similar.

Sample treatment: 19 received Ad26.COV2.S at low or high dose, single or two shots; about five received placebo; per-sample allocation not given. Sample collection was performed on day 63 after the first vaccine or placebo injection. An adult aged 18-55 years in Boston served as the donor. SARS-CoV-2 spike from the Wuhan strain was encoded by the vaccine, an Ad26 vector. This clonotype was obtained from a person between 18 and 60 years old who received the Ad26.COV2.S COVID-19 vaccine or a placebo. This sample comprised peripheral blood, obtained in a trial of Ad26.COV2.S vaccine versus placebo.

CDR3 protein: CASKYEANYGYTF. The CDR3 DNA sequence: TGTGCCAGCAAATACGAGGCTAACTATGGCTACACCTTC. This sequence joins TRBV6-5 and TRBJ1-2, with D unresolved. CDR3 length: 13 residues. Germline V gene lookup returns CDR1 MNHEY and CDR2 SVGAGI. The V end lost 7 bases, the J end lost 0 bases, and 9 bases lay between the germline ends.